Listed here are 29 T cell receptor beta chains from one sample, sequenced in a study of blood T cell repertoires in COVID-19. The repertoire was sequenced with immunoSEQ multiplex PCR; TCRdb's copy has only in-frame clones and lacks some. The data show more than 300,000 clones, roughly 90% seen once. Specimen: PBMCs or T cells enriched from blood (not recorded which). These TCRs come from a woman in her 30s who had been exposed to COVID-19.

This clone was detected once. The gene calls are TRBV6-1 and TRBJ2-5; 8 bases map to TRBD1. This CDR3 comprises 14 residues. J lost 4 bases, V lost 3 bases, and 4 bases had no gene match. CDR1 is MNHNS, CDR2 SASEGT, per germline. This CDR3 reads CASSDRGRGETQYF. CDR3 coding DNA: TGTGCCAGCAGTGACAGGGGGCGGGGAGAGACCCAGTACTTC.

The chain carries TRBV5-4 and TRBJ2-3, with 8 bases lining up with TRBD1. V was pared by 0 bases and J by 3 bases, with 6 bases of the junction left unmatched. This CDR3 has 16 residues. Germline V gene data show CDR1 as SGHNT and CDR2 as YYREEE (reference sequence). As DNA, the CDR3 is TGTGCCAGCAGCTTGGTCGCAGGGGGCATGACAGATACGCAGTATTTT. Its translation is CASSLVAGGMTDTQYF. Using reference TRBV5-4 and TRBJ2-3 for the parts outside the CDR3, the full variable domain is ETGVTQSPTHLIKTRGQQVTLRCSSQSGHNTVSWYQQALGQGPQFIFQYYREEENGRGNFPPRFSGLQFPNYSSELNVNALELDDSALYLCASSLVAGGMTDTQYFGPGTRLTVL.

This clone appeared a few times. J is TRBJ1-2 and V is TRBV6-2 or TRBV6-3; 8 bases agree with TRBD1. Germline CDR1 and CDR2: MNHEY and SVGEGT. The CDR3 is 12 residues long. Unmatched junction bases numbered 2, after V lost 6 bases and J lost 5 bases. DNA for the CDR3: TGTGCCAGCAGCGGGACAGGATATGGCTACACCTTC. It codes for CASSGTGYGYTF.

The chain has TRBV6-4 and TRBJ2-1; possibly TRBD1 for D (6 bases). The CDR3 totals 14 residues. CDR1 is MRHNA, CDR2 SNTAGT, per germline. V lost 3 bases, J lost 5 bases, and 11 bases lay in between. Here the CDR3 DNA reads TGTGCCAGCAGTGAAACGACAGGACACAATGAGCAGTTCTTC. It translates to CASSETTGHNEQFF.

This clone appeared a single time. This chain uses TRBV15 with TRBJ2-1; TRBD2 aligns across 11 bases. CDR1 and CDR2 (germline): LNHNV, YYDKDF (reference sequence). There are 17 residues in the CDR3. V lost 6 bases and J lost 5; bases outside the gene matches: 12. The CDR3 sequence is CATSPSLAGGNDNEQFF. CDR3 sequence (DNA): TGTGCCACCAGTCCGAGTTTAGCGGGGGGGAACGACAATGAGCAGTTCTTC.

The rearrangement links TRBV27 to TRBJ2-1, with 9 bases that match TRBD1. The V gene's germline CDR1 is MNHEY and CDR2 SMNVEV (reference sequence). The CDR3 runs 13 residues. Trimming cost V 6 bases and J 8 bases; bases outside gene matches: 5. The CDR3 DNA sequence: TGTGCCAGCAGAAGGACAGGGGCCCATGAGCAGTTCTTC. Its protein product is CASRRTGAHEQFF.

CDR3: CASSGPGQVGEKLFF. The CDR3 DNA reads TGTGCCAGCAGCGGACCGGGACAGGTTGGTGAAAAACTGTTTTTT. This sequence joins TRBV3-1 (or the pseudogene TRBV3-2) and TRBJ1-4; TRBD1 agrees at 8 bases. The germline CDR1 and CDR2 sequences are LGHDT and YNNKEL (reference sequence). The CDR3 runs 15 residues. The V gene end was trimmed by 5 bases and the J gene end by 7 bases; junction bases not matched to a gene: 9.

The chain couples TRBV14 to TRBJ2-7, with TRBD2 as a possible D gene (5 bases). The CDR3 sequence is 16 residues long. Germline lookup yields CDR1 SGHDN and CDR2 FVKESK. V was pared by 4 bases and J by 3 bases, with 19 bases between. Written as DNA, the CDR3 is TGTGCCAGCAGCCCCTACTACGGGAACATGAACTACGAGCAGTACTTC. Amino acids: CASSPYYGNMNYEQYF.

The V call is TRBV24-1, the J call TRBJ1-2; maybe TRBD1 (6 bases). In germline, CDR1 is KGHDR, CDR2 SFDVKD. The ends were cut back, 5 bases at V and 3 bases at J, with 12 bases in the middle. This CDR3 comprises 14 residues. CDR3 loop: CATSVGDRYYGYTF. Written as DNA, the CDR3 is TGTGCCACCAGTGTTGGAGACAGGTACTATGGCTACACCTTC.

The rearrangement uses TRBV6-5 and TRBJ2-7; 8 bases agree with TRBD2. Unmatched junction bases numbered 7, after V lost 6 bases and J lost 3 bases. Per germline, CDR1 MNHEY and CDR2 SVGAGI. CDR3 length: 14 amino acids. The CDR3 is CASRVLAESYEQYF. The CDR3 DNA is TGTGCCAGCAGGGTACTAGCGGAGAGCTACGAGCAGTACTTC.

The J gene is TRBJ1-1, the V gene TRBV19, with D maybe TRBD1 (6 bases). The germline V gene encodes CDR1 LNHDA and CDR2 SQIVND (reference sequence). The CDR3 runs 14 residues. V was shortened by 4 bases and J by 3 bases, with 12 bases between the two germline ends. The CDR3 nucleotides are TGTGCCAGTAGTAGAGCCGGACAGTACACTGAAGCTTTCTTT. Translated: CASSRAGQYTEAFF. The complete variable domain, with remaining parts taken from reference TRBV19 and TRBJ1-1, reads DGGITQSPKYLFRKEGQNVTLSCEQNLNHDAMYWYRQDPGQGLRLIYYSQIVNDFQKGDIAEGYSVSREKKESFPLTVTSAQKNPTAFYLCASSRAGQYTEAFFGQGTRLTVV.

J is TRBJ1-2 and V is TRBV7-6; D remains unclear. The CDR3 spans 13 residues. Germline values: CDR1 SGHVS, CDR2 FNYEAQ. Trimming cost V 4 bases and J 7 bases, with 13 bases left between them. CDR3 sequence (DNA): TGTGCCAGCAGCTCCAGCGAGGGAGGTGGCTACACCTTC. Its translation: CASSSSEGGGYTF.

The V and J genes are TRBV7-9 and TRBJ1-2; D gene uncertain. Between the trimmed V and J ends, which lost 6 bases and 2 bases, there was a span of 10 bases. CDR3 length equals 13 residues. Germline lookup yields CDR1 SEHNR and CDR2 FQNEAQ (reference sequence). The CDR3 sequence is CASRAAGNYGYTF. CDR3 nucleotide sequence: TGTGCCAGCAGAGCCGCAGGAAACTATGGCTACACCTTC.

The chain couples TRBV10-3 to TRBJ1-5; TRBD1 is a possible D gene (6 bases). Trimming removed 2 bases from V and 6 bases from J, with 14 bases in between. The CDR3 has 15 residues. Germline V gene sequence: CDR1 ENHRY, CDR2 SYGVKD. The CDR3 is CAISEGQGGGQPQHF. In DNA, the CDR3 is TGTGCCATCAGTGAGGGGCAGGGAGGGGGTCAGCCCCAGCATTTT.

CDR3 sequence (DNA): TGCGCCAGCAGCTTTGAGTTGCTAGTGAACACTGAAGCTTTCTTT. Translating gives CASSFELLVNTEAFF. This chain uses TRBV5-1 with TRBJ1-1; no reliable D call. This CDR3 contains 15 residues. The V end was cut by 2 bases, the J end by 0 bases, with 11 bases between. The germline CDR1 and CDR2 sequences are SGHRS and YFSETQ.

CDR3 residues: CASSLAYRTGSTDTQYF. CDR3 DNA: TGCGCCAGCAGCTTGGCCTACCGGACAGGGAGCACAGATACGCAGTATTTT. This sequence joins TRBV5-1 and TRBJ2-3; 8 bases line up with TRBD1. Trimming at V came to 0 bases and at J to 0 bases, leaving 6 bases not matched to a gene. CDR3 length equals 17 residues. Germline V gives CDR1 SGHRS, CDR2 YFSETQ.

The genes are TRBV5-6 and TRBJ2-5, with D unclear. The length of the CDR3 is 15 residues. The V end was cut by 4 bases, the J end by 4 bases, with 17 bases between. Germline CDR1 and CDR2: SGHDT and YYEEEE. CDR3 in amino acids: CASSPSSNSLETQYF. The CDR3 DNA follows: TGTGCCAGCAGCCCCTCGTCGAACAGTCTAGAGACCCAGTACTTC.

The V call is TRBV18, the J call TRBJ1-1, with TRBD1 as a possible D gene (6 bases). The V gene lost 3 bases and the J gene lost 1 base, with 9 bases spanning the gap. CDR1 is KGHSH, CDR2 LQKENI, per germline. CDR3 length: 14 residues. For the CDR3, the DNA is TGTGCCAGCTCACCGGTCAGGGGGAACACTGAAGCTTTCTTT. Translated: CASSPVRGNTEAFF.

The table lists this clone with a count of one. The chain has TRBV5-1 and TRBJ1-1; D ambiguous. Deletions cut 5 bases from V and 0 bases from J, with 8 bases between. Germline V gives CDR1 SGHRS, CDR2 YFSETQ. This CDR3 comprises 13 residues. This CDR3 reads CASSQDLNTEAFF. CDR3 bases: TGCGCCAGCAGTCAGGACTTGAACACTGAAGCTTTCTTT.

The V gene is TRBV19, the J gene TRBJ2-1; TRBD1 matches at 9 bases. The CDR3 covers 17 residues. Germline CDR1 and CDR2: LNHDA and SQIVND (reference sequence). V was clipped by 1 base and J by 3 bases; unmatched bases: 7. The CDR3 region has the DNA TGTGCCAGTAGTATAGGGACTGGGACAGGGAGCTACAATGAGCAGTTCTTC. Residues: CASSIGTGTGSYNEQFF.

This clone has only one observation. The V and J genes are TRBV2 and TRBJ1-2; possibly TRBD1 for D (5 bases). This CDR3 contains 17 residues. V shed 2 bases and J shed 7 bases, with 23 bases lying between them. CDR1 and CDR2 from the germline V gene are SNHLY and FYNNEI. Written as DNA, the CDR3 is TGTGCCAGCAGTGAAAGGGGCGACAGTGTCCCTCGATTTGGCTACACCTTC. It translates to CASSERGDSVPRFGYTF.

Many counts were recorded for this clone. The chain joins TRBV27 to TRBJ1-3; 9 bases agree with TRBD1. V was clipped by 5 bases and J by 0 bases; unmatched bases: 11. CDR3 length: 18 residues. Germline assignment: CDR1 MNHEY and CDR2 SMNVEV (reference sequence). The CDR3 DNA reads TGTGCCAGCAGTCCCCTGGGACAGGGTCGGAGCTCTGGAAACACCATATATTTT. Translated: CASSPLGQGRSSGNTIYF.

This clone was counted a single time. V and J are TRBV9 and TRBJ1-2, with D uncertain. Germline loops: CDR1 SGDLS, CDR2 YYNGEE. The CDR3 sequence is 13 residues long. Trimming cost V 5 bases and J 4 bases, with 12 bases left between them. CDR3 nucleotide sequence: TGTGCCAGCAGTGGCGGCATTATCTATGGCTACACCTTC. It yields the protein CASSGGIIYGYTF.

The CDR3 sequence: CASSRTSGGARETQYF. The CDR3 region has the DNA TGTGCCAGCAGCCGGACTAGCGGGGGGGCGCGAGAGACCCAGTACTTC. This sequence joins TRBV3-1 (or the pseudogene TRBV3-2) and TRBJ2-5; 15 bases map to TRBD2. The CDR3 contains 16 residues. Germline V CDR1 and CDR2: LGHDT, YNNKEL (reference sequence). V dropped 4 bases and J dropped 4; count of bases not matched to a gene: 4.

Remarks on this clone: The sample holds other DNA sequences that translate to the same CDR3. V gene TRBV7-8 combines with J gene TRBJ2-7, with TRBD1 identical over 10 bases. CDR1 is SGHVS, CDR2 FQNEAQ, per germline. This CDR3 spans 14 amino acids. V shed 4 bases, J shed 1 base, and the junction held 1 base outside the gene matches. As DNA, the CDR3 is TGTGCCAGCAGCTCGGGACAGGGGTCCTACGAGCAGTACTTC. Its protein product is CASSSGQGSYEQYF.

The chain employs TRBV4-1 and TRBJ1-5; 7 positions agree with TRBD1. The CDR3 runs 16 residues. Germline trimming cut 4 bases from V and 0 bases from J; bases unmatched to any gene: 6. Germline lookup yields CDR1 MGHRA and CDR2 YSYEKL. CDR3 sequence reads: CASSRDSRGSNQPQHF. CDR3 DNA sequence: TGCGCCAGCAGCCGGGACAGCAGGGGTAGCAATCAGCCCCAGCATTTT.

The rearrangement links TRBV5-1 to TRBJ2-7; TRBD1 matches 8 bases. Trimming removed 2 bases from V and 6 bases from J; junction bases left unmatched: 13. CDR1 and CDR2 (germline): SGHRS, YFSETQ. The CDR3 loop spans 16 amino acids. CDR3 residues: CASSFRTGQESGEQYF. For the CDR3, the DNA is TGCGCCAGCAGCTTCCGTACGGGACAGGAGTCTGGCGAGCAGTACTTC.

V gene TRBV18 combines with J gene TRBJ1-2; 8 bases are a match to TRBD1. The CDR3 runs to 13 residues. Germline loops: CDR1 KGHSH, CDR2 LQKENI. The ends lost 3 bases at V and 7 bases at J; junction bases unmatched: 4. CDR3 DNA: TGTGCCAGCTCACCGGACAGGGAGGGTGGCTACACCTTC. As protein: CASSPDREGGYTF.

V usage is TRBV11-2 and J usage is TRBJ1-1, with TRBD1 matching over 7 bases. With 4 bases clipped from V and 7 bases from J, the junction kept 3 bases outside the gene matches. This CDR3 has 12 residues. Germline assignment: CDR1 SGHAT and CDR2 FQNNGV. The CDR3 spells CASSYRGFEAFF. CDR3 DNA sequence: TGTGCCAGCAGCTACAGGGGCTTTGAAGCTTTCTTT.